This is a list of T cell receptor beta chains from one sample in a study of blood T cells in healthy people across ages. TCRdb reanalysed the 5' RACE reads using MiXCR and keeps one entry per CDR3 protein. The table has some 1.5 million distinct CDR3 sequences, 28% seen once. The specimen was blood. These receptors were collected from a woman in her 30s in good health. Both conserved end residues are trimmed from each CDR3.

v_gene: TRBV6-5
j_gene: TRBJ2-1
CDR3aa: ATTKAGGPDEQF

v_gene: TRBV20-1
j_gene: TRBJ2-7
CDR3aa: STTSGGSYEQY

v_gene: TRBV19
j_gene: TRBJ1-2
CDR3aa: ASSITWRGGYT

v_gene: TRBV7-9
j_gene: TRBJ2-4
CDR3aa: ASSSTGDIFQNIQY

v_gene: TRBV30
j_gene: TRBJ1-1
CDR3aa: AWSVRGGDTEAF

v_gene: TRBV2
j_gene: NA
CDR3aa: ASDRGAYEQY

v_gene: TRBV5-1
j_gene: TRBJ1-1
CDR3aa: ASSPGTEEAF

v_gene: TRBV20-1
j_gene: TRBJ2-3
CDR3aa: SGVRTDTQY

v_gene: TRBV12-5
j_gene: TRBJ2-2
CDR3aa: ASGSTLRPGGSGELF

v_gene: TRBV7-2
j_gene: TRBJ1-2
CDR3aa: ASSPTDRGHGYT

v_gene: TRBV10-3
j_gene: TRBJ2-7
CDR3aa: AISGGIAYERY

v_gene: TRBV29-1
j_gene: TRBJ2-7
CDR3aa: SVKWGQGNYEQY

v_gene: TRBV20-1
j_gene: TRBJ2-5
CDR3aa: SGRKSTTGIQETQY

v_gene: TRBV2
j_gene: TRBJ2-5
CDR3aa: ASSQNNPLGQETQY

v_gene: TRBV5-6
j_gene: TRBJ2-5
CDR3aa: ARSLGPGTQETQY

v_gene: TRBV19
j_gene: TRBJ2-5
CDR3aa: ATTSGTYQETQY

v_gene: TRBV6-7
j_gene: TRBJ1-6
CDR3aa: ASRNPRVVNSPLH

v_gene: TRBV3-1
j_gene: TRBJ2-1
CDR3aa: ASSNSWTLHNEQF

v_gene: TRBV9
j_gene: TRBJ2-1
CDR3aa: ASSNRGGLASNEQF

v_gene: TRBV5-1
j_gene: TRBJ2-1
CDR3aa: ASSLEGQYNEQF

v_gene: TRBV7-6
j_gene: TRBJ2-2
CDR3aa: ASSWGITGELF

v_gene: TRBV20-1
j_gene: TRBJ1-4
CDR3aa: SAPDNGNEKLF

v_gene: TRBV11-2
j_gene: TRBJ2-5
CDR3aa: AGSLGTGGLGEQY

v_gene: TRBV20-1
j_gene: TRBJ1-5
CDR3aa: SARDKGTGPNQPQH

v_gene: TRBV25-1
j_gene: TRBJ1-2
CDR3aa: ASTKAGEGYGYT

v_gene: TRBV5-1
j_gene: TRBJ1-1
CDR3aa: ASRPGTLNTEAF

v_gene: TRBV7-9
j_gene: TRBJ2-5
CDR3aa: ASRARSIQETQY